Below, 29 T cell receptor beta chains from the same sample are listed, as sequenced in a study of graft-versus-host responses after intestinal transplantation. Their antigens are not known. TCRdb keeps only in-frame clones here, not all; method: immunoSEQ multiplex PCR. Of about 86,000 clones in the sample, over 80% are singletons; the top ten hold roughly 17%. Sequencing was performed on unstimulated CD8+ T cells sorted from spleen or lymph node cells, taken before intestinal transplant. These receptors were collected from a human donor who received an intestinal transplant.

The chain carries TRBV6-1 and TRBJ2-5; maybe TRBD1 (6 bases). Germline V gene lookup returns CDR1 MNHNS and CDR2 SASEGT. Trimming removed 5 bases from V and 7 bases from J, with 17 bases in between. The CDR3 loop spans 14 amino acids. The CDR3 loop is CASSYSDSPWTQYF. The CDR3 nucleotides read TGTGCCAGCAGTTATTCGGACAGCCCGTGGACCCAGTACTTC.

V gene TRBV27 combines with J gene TRBJ2-7, with D uncertain. Trimming removed 3 bases at V and 0 bases at J, with 6 bases between. The CDR3 loop spans 13 amino acids. Per germline, CDR1 MNHEY and CDR2 SMNVEV (reference sequence). The CDR3 DNA reads TGTGCCAGCAGTTTGTCGTACTCCTACGAGCAGTACTTC. Its translation is CASSLSYSYEQYF.

This rearrangement joins TRBV6-5 to TRBJ2-3; D may be TRBD2 (6 bases). V was trimmed by 3 bases and J by 3 bases, leaving 16 bases between them. This CDR3 region has 16 residues. CDR1 MNHEY and CDR2 SVGAGI come from the germline V gene. The CDR3 sequence is CASSYYTGVRTDTQYF. CDR3 nucleotides: TGTGCCAGCAGTTATTATACGGGAGTTCGTACAGATACGCAGTATTTT.

This chain's CDR3 is CASSERARSSYNSPLHF. The DNA for the CDR3 is TGTGCCAGCAGTGAGAGGGCTCGGAGCTCCTATAATTCACCCCTCCACTTT. This chain links TRBV2 with TRBJ1-6; D ambiguous. The CDR3 totals 17 residues. Between the trimmed V and J ends, which lost 3 bases and 0 bases, there was a span of 12 bases. The germline CDR1 and CDR2 sequences are SNHLY and FYNNEI.

V usage is TRBV27 and J usage is TRBJ1-2; D perhaps matches TRBD1 (5 bases). Between the trimmed V and J ends, which lost 2 bases and 7 bases, there was a span of 17 bases. This CDR3 spans 15 amino acids. CDR1 is MNHEY, CDR2 SMNVEV, per germline (reference sequence). The DNA for the CDR3 is TGTGCCAGCAGTTTAGGAAGGACAAGAATATCTGGCTACACCTTC. Translation gives CASSLGRTRISGYTF.

The gene calls are TRBV27 and TRBJ1-3, with D tentatively TRBD1 (5 bases). The CDR3 runs to 15 residues. V was clipped by 6 bases and J by 2 bases, with 14 bases between them. Germline V lookup: CDR1 MNHEY, CDR2 SMNVEV (reference sequence). CDR3 nucleotides: TGTGCCAGCAGGATTATCGACAGCCCTGGAAACACCATATATTTT. Residues: CASRIIDSPGNTIYF.

The rearrangement links TRBV18 to TRBJ2-2; D is unclear. The germline V gene has CDR1 KGHSH and CDR2 LQKENI. The ends were cut back, 5 bases at V and 7 bases at J, with 5 bases in the middle. This CDR3 has 11 amino acids. The CDR3 nucleotides read TGTGCCAGCTCAGCGGACGGGGAGCTGTTTTTT. Amino acids: CASSADGELFF.

This clone was seen a handful of times. This chain's CDR3 is CAIIPGTGYYEQYF. The CDR3, as DNA: TGTGCCATCATCCCCGGGACAGGGTACTACGAGCAGTACTTC. V usage is TRBV10-3 and J usage is TRBJ2-7, with TRBD1 matching 9 bases. Germline-derived CDR1 and CDR2 are ENHRY and SYGVKD. The CDR3 runs to 14 residues. The ends lost 7 bases at V and 3 bases at J; junction bases unmatched: 7.

This clone was picked up a small number of times. The chain has TRBV4-2 and TRBJ1-3, with a weak D call TRBD1 (5 bases). This CDR3 has 14 amino acids. Germline V gene data show CDR1 as LGHNA and CDR2 as YNFKEQ. The V gene lost 2 bases and the J gene lost 6 bases, with 11 bases spanning the gap. CDR3 protein: CASSQTGEANTIYF. The DNA for the CDR3 is TGTGCCAGCAGCCAAACGGGGGAGGCAAACACCATATATTTT.

The rearrangement links TRBV5-1 to TRBJ2-5, with 9 nucleotides matching TRBD2. Germline V gene sequence: CDR1 SGHRS, CDR2 YFSETQ. This CDR3 has 15 amino acids. V shed 2 bases and J 0 bases; nucleotides not matched to a gene: 2. The CDR3 region is CASSFRLADQETQYF. The CDR3, as DNA: TGCGCCAGCAGCTTCCGACTAGCGGACCAAGAGACCCAGTACTTC.

The rearrangement uses TRBV5-5 and TRBJ2-1, with 9 bases fitting TRBD2. CDR1 and CDR2 (germline): SGHKS, YYEKEE (reference sequence). V lost 3 bases and J lost 9; bases outside the gene matches: 7. This CDR3 contains 14 residues. CDR3 sequence reads: CASSWSGGPSEQFF. The CDR3 DNA reads TGTGCCAGCAGCTGGAGCGGGGGGCCCTCTGAGCAGTTCTTC.

This chain connects TRBV27 to TRBJ1-5; D uncertain. Trimming took off 4 bases at V and 5 bases at J, with 6 bases between the two ends. Germline V CDR1 and CDR2: MNHEY, SMNVEV (reference sequence). The CDR3 loop spans 12 amino acids. As DNA, the CDR3 is TGTGCCAGCAGTTCCCCGCATCAGCCCCAGCATTTT. This encodes CASSSPHQPQHF.

The genes are TRBV10-2 and TRBJ2-5; the D gene is possibly TRBD2 (5 bases). The CDR3 extends over 12 amino acids. Trimming cost V 6 bases and J 1 base, with 6 bases left between them. The germline V gene has CDR1 WSHSY and CDR2 SAAADI. CDR3 bases: TGCGCCAGCAGCGGGGTCCAAGAGACCCAGTACTTC. Its translation: CASSGVQETQYF.

The rearrangement links TRBV28 to TRBJ2-7, with D hard to call. There are 11 residues in the CDR3. The V and J ends lost 5 bases and 4 bases respectively, with 6 bases between them. Germline V gene sequence: CDR1 MDHEN, CDR2 SYDVKM. CDR3: CASSPGYEQYF. The DNA of the CDR3 is TGTGCCAGCAGTCCAGGATACGAGCAGTACTTC.

The chain carries TRBV29-1 and TRBJ1-4; D gene uncertain. The CDR3 runs 12 residues. The V end was cut by 4 bases, the J end by 5 bases, with 8 bases between. Germline V gene sequence: CDR1 SQVTM, CDR2 ANQGSEA. The CDR3 region is CSVVGGNEKLFF. The CDR3 bases are TGCAGCGTTGTCGGAGGAAATGAAAAACTGTTTTTT.

The chain links TRBV10-1 to TRBJ2-1; D is perhaps TRBD1 (6 bases). Trimming stripped 3 bases from V and 9 bases from J, with 15 bases between. CDR3 size: 14 residues. Per the germline V gene, CDR1 is WNHNN and CDR2 is SYGVQD (reference sequence). CDR3 coding DNA: TGCGCCAGCAGTGACCTCACAGGGAGCGGTGAGCAGTTCTTC. It specifies CASSDLTGSGEQFF.

V gene TRBV5-1 combines with J gene TRBJ2-7, with 10 bases aligning to TRBD2. The CDR3 is 16 residues long. The V gene's germline CDR1 is SGHRS and CDR2 YFSETQ. The ends lost 4 bases at V and 1 base at J; junction bases unmatched: 8. Written as DNA, the CDR3 is TGCGCCAGCAGCCCCCGGATAGCGGGGGGTTCCTACGAGCAGTACTTC. Encoded protein: CASSPRIAGGSYEQYF.

The rearrangement uses TRBV27 and TRBJ2-1; no definite D call. Trimming left V 5 bases short and J 5 bases short, with 10 bases between. This CDR3 is 13 amino acids long. Germline V CDR1 and CDR2: MNHEY, SMNVEV (reference sequence). In DNA, the CDR3 is TGTGCCAGCAGTCCAGACTGGAACAATGAGCAGTTCTTC. Amino acids: CASSPDWNNEQFF.

About this clone: Other DNA variants within this sample encode the same CDR3. This chain links TRBV30 with TRBJ1-1; D not resolved. In germline, CDR1 is GTSNPN, CDR2 SVGIG (reference sequence). This CDR3 is 13 amino acids long. V was shortened by 2 bases and J by 0 bases, with 7 bases between the two germline ends. The CDR3 sequence is CAWSTGMNTEAFF. The CDR3 bases are TGTGCCTGGAGTACGGGAATGAACACTGAAGCTTTCTTT.

This clone was observed once. The rearrangement links TRBV13 to TRBJ1-1; TRBD1 is a possible D gene (6 bases). V was cut by 6 bases and J by 2 bases, with 10 bases left in between. The CDR3 loop spans 13 amino acids. Germline V CDR1 and CDR2: PRHDT, FYEKMQ (reference sequence). The CDR3 DNA reads TGTGCCAGCAGAGAGGGGGGCAACACTGAAGCTTTCTTT. It codes for CASREGGNTEAFF. The full variable domain, completed using reference TRBV13 and TRBJ1-1, is AAGVIQSPRHLIKEKRETATLKCYPIPRHDTVYWYQQGPGQDPQFLISFYEKMQSDKGSIPDRFSAQQFSDYHSELNMSSLELGDSALYFCASREGGNTEAFFGQGTRLTVV.

The chain carries TRBV13 and TRBJ1-2; tentatively, D is TRBD1 (5 bases). The CDR3 runs 14 residues. Germline assignment: CDR1 PRHDT and CDR2 FYEKMQ (reference sequence). Trimming removed 4 bases at V and 1 base at J, with 10 bases between. This CDR3 reads CASSSVTDNYGYTF. For the CDR3, the DNA is TGTGCCAGCAGCTCAGTGACAGATAACTATGGCTACACCTTC.

The CDR3: CASSLQGFYGYTF. Written as DNA, the CDR3 is TGTGCCAGCAGTTTACAGGGGTTCTATGGCTACACCTTC. The chain carries TRBV27 and TRBJ1-2; D is perhaps TRBD1 (6 bases). This CDR3 is 13 amino acids long. Trimming shortened V by 2 bases and J by 4 bases, and 8 bases separated the two germline ends. CDR1 is MNHEY, CDR2 SMNVEV, per germline (reference sequence).

In its sample, this clone was seen a few times. The V gene is TRBV28, the J gene TRBJ2-7; D not certain. Trimming left V 8 bases short and J 3 bases short, with 14 bases between. CDR1 and CDR2 (germline): MDHEN, SYDVKM. CDR3 length: 13 amino acids. CDR3 residues: CASGFGVGYEQYF. DNA of the CDR3: TGTGCCAGCGGATTTGGTGTTGGCTACGAGCAGTACTTC.

Points on this clone: At one boundary the junction diverges from the germline segment, which might be a read error. The chain is built from TRBV5-6 and TRBJ2-7, with no clear D. This CDR3 region has 14 residues. Germline assignment: CDR1 SGHDT and CDR2 YYEEEE. In nucleotides, the CDR3 is TGTGTCAGCAGCTCGGCAGCGAACTCGTACGAGCAGTACTTC. This sequence encodes CVSSSAANSYEQYF. The full variable domain, in which reference TRBV5-6 and TRBJ2-7 provide the parts outside the CDR3, is DAGVTQSPTHLIKTRGQQVTLRCSPKSGHDTVSWYQQALGQGPQFIFQYYEEEERQRGNFPDRFSGHQFPNYSSELNVNALLLGDSALYLCVSSSAANSYEQYFGPGTRLTVT.

The chain recombines TRBV6-4 with TRBJ1-5; D gene uncertain. Trimming removed 2 bases from V and 1 base from J, with 3 bases in between. This CDR3 is 13 amino acids long. The V gene's germline CDR1 is MRHNA and CDR2 SNTAGT. CDR3 region: CASSDGSNQPQHF. The CDR3 region has the DNA TGTGCCAGCAGTGACGGGAGCAATCAGCCCCAGCATTTT.

The chain recombines TRBV2 with TRBJ2-7; D uncertain. Per the germline V gene, CDR1 is SNHLY and CDR2 is FYNNEI. The CDR3 is made up of 12 amino acids. CDR3 loop: CSVAVSSYEQYF. The CDR3 region has the DNA TGTTCGGTTGCGGTTAGCTCCTACGAGCAGTACTTC.

V usage is TRBV19 and J usage is TRBJ2-3; TRBD2 agrees at 11 bases. Germline CDR1 is LNHDA and CDR2 is SQIVND (reference sequence). The CDR3 runs to 18 residues. J was trimmed by 4 bases and V by 5 bases; bases with no gene match: 14. The CDR3 loop is CASSPGTSGSGDADTQYF. The CDR3 region has the DNA TGTGCCAGTAGTCCCGGGACTAGCGGTTCAGGAGATGCAGATACGCAGTATTTT.

J is TRBJ2-5 and V is TRBV9; TRBD2 matches at 7 bases. The V segment lost 0 bases and the J segment 3 bases; nucleotides outside the gene matches: 8. This CDR3 spans 16 amino acids. Germline V lookup: CDR1 SGDLS, CDR2 YYNGEE. The CDR3 region has the DNA TGTGCCAGCAGCGTAGTAGGAAGTCGGGGGGAAGAGACCCAGTACTTC. Amino acids: CASSVVGSRGEETQYF.

This chain uses TRBV27 with TRBJ2-7; 11 bases are a match to TRBD1. Germline V gene sequence: CDR1 MNHEY, CDR2 SMNVEV (reference sequence). V was clipped by 3 bases and J by 4 bases; unmatched bases: 8. The CDR3 has 16 residues. CDR3 in DNA: TGTGCCAGCAGTTTGTTACGGGACAGGGGGTTTTACGAGCAGTACTTC. Amino acids: CASSLLRDRGFYEQYF.